The present TCR beta chain was sequenced within a study of T cell repertoires in cytomegalovirus infection. The overall study: In public TCR beta signatures, there were indications of both CMV infection and matching HLA type.

Overall study findings and caveats: It was HLA-C-restricted CMV-specific TCR beta clonotypes that dominated the response ex vivo. Pooled public TCR beta family frequency picked out CMV carriers with the relevant HLA.

V dropped 4 bases and J dropped 5; count of bases not matched to a gene: 7. The CDR3 is made up of 14 amino acids. CDR1 and CDR2 (germline): LNHNV, YYDKDF (reference sequence). From the reads, TCRdb called clonotypes with MiXCR, one entry per CDR3 protein. Of roughly 200,000 distinct CDR3 sequences in the sample, approximately 18% were seen once. For this clonotype: As yet, its antigen is unknown.

The TCR originated in a human donor in good health (CMV status not recorded). Some clones in this sample may be carry-over from other donors' samples. The chain is built from TRBV15 and TRBJ1-1, with 7 bases aligning to TRBD1. Sequencing input: CD8+ T cells from PBMCs. CDR3 region: CATSTPNRGTEAFF. DNA of the CDR3: TGTGCCACCAGCACACCCAACAGGGGAACTGAAGCTTTCTTT.